A single T cell receptor beta chain is shown here with its context. No cognate antigen has been identified for it. No qualities accompany the bases; no much larger clone lies one base away. Here V drops 0 bases and J drops 3 bases, and the junction holds 5 bases not matched to any gene. The CDR1 and CDR2 encoded by the germline V gene are SGDLS and YYNGEE. The CDR3 spans 16 residues, from the cysteine through the phenylalanine. Only CDR3 DNA remains: 48 bases, in frame from the first base. Collaborating institutions collected whole blood in K2EDTA tubes following their own protocols. For TCRbeta analysis, collaborators shipped samples in one of three forms: frozen whole blood, isolated PBMCs, or DNA extracted from either of those sample types. The sample belongs to a study of blood T cell repertoires in COVID-19 (dated by TCRdb to about 2020). With respect to the entire study: Samples from collaborators originated in the United States, Italy and Spain and spanned both the acute and convalescent phases of COVID-19. The prospective study material was composed of cDNA or gDNA derived from T cells, B-cell-depleted T cells, or PBMCs. Deeply sampled blood TCRbeta repertoires from subjects exposed to, actively infected with, or recovered from COVID-19 were included in the dataset. A freely available public database, intended as a resource for researchers studying the immune response to SARS-CoV-2, is where the repertoires were released. Samples came from the ongoing ImmuneRACE study (first 160 participants) plus 1,254 subjects from 6 global collaborators. Nearly every sample came with metadata listing a de-identified subject ID, COVID-19 status, age in years and sex. Where available, HLA class I and class II types were obtained from metadata supplied by the sample provider rather than from assay-based typing. Here is what the overall study found, with its caveats: The amount of clinical and demographic metadata varied by source and participant and was provided uncurated.

TCRbeta CDR3 regions were amplified from genomic DNA by means of the immunoSEQ Assay, a bias-controlled multiplex PCR. In the authors' own workflow: The number of nucleated cells in each sample was estimated by amplification of reference gene primers within the assay. Sequence reads were collapsed and filtered to measure the absolute abundance of every unique TCRbeta CDR3 rearrangement. For each sample, productive Simpson clonality was calculated as the square root of Simpson's diversity index across productive rearrangements. This immuneACCESS table, as held by TCRdb, lists in-frame sequences with V and J called but not all clones. Of the missing ones, under half trace to an unresolved V gene in checked studies; the others have no known cause. Clone size and the V and J calls come from that table; the DNA yielded D and trimming. The sample has about 200,000 clones on record, more than 75% of them singletons. The top ten clonotypes cover around 5% of the sample.

The sequenced sample consisted of peripheral blood. The receptor was derived from a woman at least 80 years old with acute or convalescent COVID-19. In this chain, TRBV9 is recombined with TRBJ2-2; 7 middle bases align to TRBD2. The DNA reads as follows: TGTGCCAGCAGCGTAGCAAAGAGCGGGGACACCGGGGAGCTGTTTTTT. Its translation reads: CASSVAKSGDTGELFF.